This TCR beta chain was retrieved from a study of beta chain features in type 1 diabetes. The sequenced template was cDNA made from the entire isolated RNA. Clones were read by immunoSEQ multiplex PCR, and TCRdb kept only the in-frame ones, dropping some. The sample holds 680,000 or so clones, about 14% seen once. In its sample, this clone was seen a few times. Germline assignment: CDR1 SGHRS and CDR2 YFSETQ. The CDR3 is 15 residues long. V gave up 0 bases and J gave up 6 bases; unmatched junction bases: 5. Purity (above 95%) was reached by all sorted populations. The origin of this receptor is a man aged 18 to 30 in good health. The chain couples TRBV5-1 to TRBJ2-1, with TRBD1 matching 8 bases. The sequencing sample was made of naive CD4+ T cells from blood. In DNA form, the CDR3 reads TGCGCCAGCAGCTTGGGGACAGGGAGTAGCAATGAGCAGTTCTTC. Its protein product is CASSLGTGSSNEQFF.